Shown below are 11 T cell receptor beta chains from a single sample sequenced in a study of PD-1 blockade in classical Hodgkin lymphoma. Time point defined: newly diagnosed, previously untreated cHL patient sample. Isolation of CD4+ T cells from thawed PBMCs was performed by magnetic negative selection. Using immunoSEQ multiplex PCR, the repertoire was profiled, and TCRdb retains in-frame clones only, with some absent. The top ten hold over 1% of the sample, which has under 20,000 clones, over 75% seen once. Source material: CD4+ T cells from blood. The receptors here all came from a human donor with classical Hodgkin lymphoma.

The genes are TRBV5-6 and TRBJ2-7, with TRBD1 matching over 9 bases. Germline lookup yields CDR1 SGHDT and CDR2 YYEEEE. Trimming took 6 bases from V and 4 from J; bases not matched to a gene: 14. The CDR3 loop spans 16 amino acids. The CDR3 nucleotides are TGTGCCAGCACCCCTACGACAGGGGGGGGGCCTTACGAGCAGTACTTC. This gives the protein CASTPTTGGGPYEQYF.

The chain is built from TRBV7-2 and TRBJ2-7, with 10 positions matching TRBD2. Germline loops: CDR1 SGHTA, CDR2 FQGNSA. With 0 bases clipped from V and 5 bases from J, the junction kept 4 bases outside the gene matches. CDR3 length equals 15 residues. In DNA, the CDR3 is TGTGCCAGCAGCTTAGCTAGCGGGAGGATCGACGAGCAGTACTTC. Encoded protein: CASSLASGRIDEQYF.

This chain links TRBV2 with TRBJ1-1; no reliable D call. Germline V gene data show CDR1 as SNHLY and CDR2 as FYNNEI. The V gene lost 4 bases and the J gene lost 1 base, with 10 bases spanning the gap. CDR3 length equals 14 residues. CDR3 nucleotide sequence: TGTGCCAGCAGTGGATCGTGGGGGAACACTGAAGCTTTCTTT. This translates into CASSGSWGNTEAFF.

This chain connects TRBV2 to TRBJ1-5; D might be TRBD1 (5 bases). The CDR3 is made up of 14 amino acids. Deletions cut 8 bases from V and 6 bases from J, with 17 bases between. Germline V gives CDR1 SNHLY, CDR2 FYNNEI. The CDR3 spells CASWWGSNRQPQHF. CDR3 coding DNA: TGTGCCAGCTGGTGGGGGAGTAATCGTCAGCCCCAGCATTTT.

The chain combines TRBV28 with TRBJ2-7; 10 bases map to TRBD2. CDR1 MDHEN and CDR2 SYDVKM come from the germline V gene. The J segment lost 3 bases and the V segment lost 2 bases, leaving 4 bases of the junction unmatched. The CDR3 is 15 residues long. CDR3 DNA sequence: TGTGCCAGCAGTTTACAGCTAGCGGGAGTCTACGAGCAGTACTTC. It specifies CASSLQLAGVYEQYF.

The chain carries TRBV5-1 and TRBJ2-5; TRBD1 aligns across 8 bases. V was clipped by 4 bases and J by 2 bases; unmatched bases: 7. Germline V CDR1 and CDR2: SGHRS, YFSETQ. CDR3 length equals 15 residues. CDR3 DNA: TGCGCCAGCAGCCGGGATGGGACAGGTCAAGAGACCCAGTACTTC. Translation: CASSRDGTGQETQYF.

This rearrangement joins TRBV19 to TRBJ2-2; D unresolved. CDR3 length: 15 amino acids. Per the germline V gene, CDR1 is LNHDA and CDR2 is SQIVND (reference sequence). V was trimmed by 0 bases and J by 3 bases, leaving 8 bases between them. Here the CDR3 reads CASSIDAGYTGELFF. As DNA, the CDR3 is TGTGCCAGTAGTATAGACGCTGGATACACCGGGGAGCTGTTTTTT.

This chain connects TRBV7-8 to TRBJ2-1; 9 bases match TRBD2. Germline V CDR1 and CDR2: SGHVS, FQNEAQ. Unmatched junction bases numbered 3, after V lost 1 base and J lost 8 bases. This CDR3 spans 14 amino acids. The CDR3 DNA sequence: TGTGCCAGCAGCTTAGGGCGGGAGGGCCATGAGCAGTTCTTC. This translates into CASSLGREGHEQFF.

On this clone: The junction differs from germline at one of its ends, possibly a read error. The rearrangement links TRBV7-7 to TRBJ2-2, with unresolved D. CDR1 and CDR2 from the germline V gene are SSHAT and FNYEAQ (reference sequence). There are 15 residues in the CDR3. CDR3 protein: CASSLGETNTGELFF. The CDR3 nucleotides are TGTGCTAGCAGCCTAGGAGAAACCAACACCGGGGAGCTGTTTTTT. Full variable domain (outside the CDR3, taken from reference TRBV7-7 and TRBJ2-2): GAGVSQSPRYKVTKRGQDVTLRCDPISSHATLYWYQQALGQGPEFLTYFNYEAQPDKSGLPSDRFSAERPEGSISTLTIQRTEQRDSAMYRCASSLGETNTGELFFGEGSRLTVL.

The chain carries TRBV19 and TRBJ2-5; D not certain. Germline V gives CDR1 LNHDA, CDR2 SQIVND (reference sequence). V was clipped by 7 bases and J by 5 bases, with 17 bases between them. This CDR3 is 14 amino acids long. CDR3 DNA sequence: TGTGCCAGTACCCCCCGGGTGGGAAGTGAGACCCAGTACTTC. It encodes CASTPRVGSETQYF.

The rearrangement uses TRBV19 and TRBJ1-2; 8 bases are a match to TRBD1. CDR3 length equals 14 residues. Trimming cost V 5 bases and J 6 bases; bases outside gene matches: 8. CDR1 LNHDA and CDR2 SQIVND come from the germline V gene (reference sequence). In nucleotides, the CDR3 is TGTGCCAGTAGTCAGGGGGCCTGGAGCAATGGCTACACCTTC. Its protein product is CASSQGAWSNGYTF.